This entry is about one T cell receptor beta chain. Its target is unknown. This sample was included in a study of blood T cells in healthy people across ages. Study-level results: Whereas aged donors had fewer naive CD4+ cells, long-lived donors had more of them and higher diversity.

A second roughly 6 to 12 cycle PCR used barcoded and J-beta primers. The template-switch adaptor, which had 12 random nucleotides, put a tag on each cDNA molecule. TCRdb re-called the 5' RACE reads through MiXCR, storing one row per CDR3 protein. The sample records hundreds of thousands of distinct CDR3 sequences, around two fifths being singletons. What was sequenced was blood. This TCR was recovered from a man at least 80 years old in good health.

CDR3 DNA: TGTGCCAGGGGGACTAGCGGGAGGCCGAGGTATGAGCAGTACTTC. Amino acid sequence: CARGTSGRPRYEQYF. The rearrangement uses TRBV6-2 or TRBV6-3 and TRBJ2-4, with 15 bases aligning to TRBD2. This CDR3 has 15 residues. Germline-derived CDR1 and CDR2 are MNHEY and SVGEGT. The ends lost 9 bases at V and 13 bases at J; junction bases unmatched: 13.